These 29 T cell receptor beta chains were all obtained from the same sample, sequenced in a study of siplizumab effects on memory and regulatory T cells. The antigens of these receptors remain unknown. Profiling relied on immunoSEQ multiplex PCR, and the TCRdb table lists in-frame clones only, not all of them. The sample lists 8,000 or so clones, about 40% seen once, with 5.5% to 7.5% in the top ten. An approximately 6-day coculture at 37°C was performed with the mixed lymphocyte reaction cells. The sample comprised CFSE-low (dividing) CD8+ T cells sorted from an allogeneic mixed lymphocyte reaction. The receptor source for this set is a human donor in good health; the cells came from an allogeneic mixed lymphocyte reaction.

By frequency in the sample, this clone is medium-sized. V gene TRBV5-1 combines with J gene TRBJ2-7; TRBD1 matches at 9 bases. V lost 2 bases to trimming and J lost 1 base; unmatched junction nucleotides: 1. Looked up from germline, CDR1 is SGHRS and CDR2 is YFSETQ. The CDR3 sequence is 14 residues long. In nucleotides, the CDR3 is TGCGCCAGCAGCTTTGGGACAGGGTCCTACGAGCAGTACTTC. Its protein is CASSFGTGSYEQYF.

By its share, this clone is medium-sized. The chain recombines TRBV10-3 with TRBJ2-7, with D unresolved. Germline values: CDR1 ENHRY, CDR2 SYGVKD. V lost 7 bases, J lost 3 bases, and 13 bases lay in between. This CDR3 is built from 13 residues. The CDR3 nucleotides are TGTGCCATCACTGCGGCCTCGAACTACGAGCAGTACTTC. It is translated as CAITAASNYEQYF.

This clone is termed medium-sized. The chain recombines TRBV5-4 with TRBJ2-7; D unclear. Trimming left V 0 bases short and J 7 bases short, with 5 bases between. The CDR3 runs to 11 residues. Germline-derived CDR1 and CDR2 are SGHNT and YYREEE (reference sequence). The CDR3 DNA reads TGTGCCAGCAGCTTGGGGCGAGAGCAGTACTTC. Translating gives CASSLGREQYF. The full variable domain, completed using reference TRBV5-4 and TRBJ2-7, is ETGVTQSPTHLIKTRGQQVTLRCSSQSGHNTVSWYQQALGQGPQFIFQYYREEENGRGNFPPRFSGLQFPNYSSELNVNALELDDSALYLCASSLGREQYFGPGTRLTVT.

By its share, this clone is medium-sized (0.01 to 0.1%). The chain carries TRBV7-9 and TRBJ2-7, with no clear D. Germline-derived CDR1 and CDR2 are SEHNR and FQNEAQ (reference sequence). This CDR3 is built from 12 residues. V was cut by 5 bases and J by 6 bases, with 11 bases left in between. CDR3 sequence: CASSPGPSEQYF. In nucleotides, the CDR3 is TGTGCCAGCAGCCCCGGACCGAGCGAGCAGTACTTC.

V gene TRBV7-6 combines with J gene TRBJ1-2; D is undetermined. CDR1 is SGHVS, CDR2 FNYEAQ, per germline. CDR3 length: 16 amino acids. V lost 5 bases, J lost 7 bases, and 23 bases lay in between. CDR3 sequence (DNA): TGTGCCAGCAGCAGACGGACGGCCCTCGGGTCGGCTGGCTACACCTTC. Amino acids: CASSRRTALGSAGYTF. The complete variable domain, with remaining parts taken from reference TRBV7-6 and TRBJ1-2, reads GAGVSQSPRYKVTKRGQDVALRCDPISGHVSLYWYRQALGQGPEFLTYFNYEAQQDKSGLPNDRFSAERPEGSISTLTIQRTEQRDSAMYRCASSRRTALGSAGYTFGSGTRLTVV.

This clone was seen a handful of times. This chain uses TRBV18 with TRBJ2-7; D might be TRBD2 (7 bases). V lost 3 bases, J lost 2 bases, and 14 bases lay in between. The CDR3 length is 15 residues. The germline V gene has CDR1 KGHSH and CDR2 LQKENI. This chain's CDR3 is CASSPPGRGTYEQYF. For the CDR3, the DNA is TGTGCCAGCTCACCGCCAGGGAGGGGGACCTACGAGCAGTACTTC. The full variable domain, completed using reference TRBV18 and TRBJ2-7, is NAGVMQNPRHLVRRRGQEARLRCSPMKGHSHVYWYRQLPEEGLKFMVYLQKENIIDESGMPKERFSAEFPKEGPSILRIQQVVRGDSAAYFCASSPPGRGTYEQYFGPGTRLTVT.

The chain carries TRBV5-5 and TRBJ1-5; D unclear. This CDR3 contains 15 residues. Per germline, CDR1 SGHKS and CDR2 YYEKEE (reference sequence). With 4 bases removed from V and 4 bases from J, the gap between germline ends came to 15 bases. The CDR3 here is CASSRTMSGNQPQHF. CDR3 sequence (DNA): TGTGCCAGCAGCCGCACAATGTCGGGGAATCAGCCCCAGCATTTT.

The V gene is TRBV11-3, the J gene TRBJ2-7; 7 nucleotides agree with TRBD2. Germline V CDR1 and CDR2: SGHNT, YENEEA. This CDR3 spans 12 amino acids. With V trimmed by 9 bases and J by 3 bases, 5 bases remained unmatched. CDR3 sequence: CASRGGDYEQYF. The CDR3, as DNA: TGTGCCAGTAGGGGAGGGGACTACGAGCAGTACTTC.

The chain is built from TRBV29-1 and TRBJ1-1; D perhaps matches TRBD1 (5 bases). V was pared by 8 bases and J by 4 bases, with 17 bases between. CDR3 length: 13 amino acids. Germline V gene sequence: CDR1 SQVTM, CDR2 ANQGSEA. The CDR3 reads CSTLSGTLTEAFF. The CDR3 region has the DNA TGCAGCACTCTCAGCGGGACCCTCACTGAAGCTTTCTTT.

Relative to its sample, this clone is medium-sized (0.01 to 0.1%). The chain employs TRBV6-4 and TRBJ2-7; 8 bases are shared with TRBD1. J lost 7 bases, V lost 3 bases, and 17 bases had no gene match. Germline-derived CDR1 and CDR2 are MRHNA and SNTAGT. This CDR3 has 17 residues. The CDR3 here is CASSDQLTGVNPREQYF. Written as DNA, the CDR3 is TGTGCCAGCAGTGATCAATTGACAGGGGTGAACCCAAGGGAGCAGTACTTC.

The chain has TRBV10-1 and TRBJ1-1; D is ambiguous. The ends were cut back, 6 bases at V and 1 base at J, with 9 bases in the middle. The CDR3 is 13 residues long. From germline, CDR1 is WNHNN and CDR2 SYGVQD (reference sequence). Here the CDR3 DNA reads TGCGCCAGCAGAATGGACGGGAACACTGAAGCTTTCTTT. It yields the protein CASRMDGNTEAFF.

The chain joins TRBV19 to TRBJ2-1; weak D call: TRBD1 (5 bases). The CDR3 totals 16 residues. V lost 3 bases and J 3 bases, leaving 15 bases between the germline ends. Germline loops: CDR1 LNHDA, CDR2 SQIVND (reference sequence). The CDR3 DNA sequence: TGTGCCAGTAGTATCACCCACAGGCCGGGCTACAATGAGCAGTTCTTC. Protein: CASSITHRPGYNEQFF.

CDR3: CASSFTAGGAFVEQFF. CDR3 DNA sequence: TGTGCCAGCAGTTTTACGGCGGGAGGGGCCTTCGTTGAGCAGTTCTTC. V gene TRBV27 combines with J gene TRBJ2-1; 9 positions agree with TRBD2. V was clipped by 3 bases and J by 9 bases; unmatched bases: 12. Germline CDR1 reads MNHEY; CDR2 reads SMNVEV (reference sequence). This CDR3 is built from 16 residues.

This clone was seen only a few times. Here the CDR3 reads CASSPSLGYEQYF. DNA for the CDR3: TGTGCCAGCAGTCCTAGTTTGGGGTACGAGCAGTACTTC. The chain uses TRBV6-5 and TRBJ2-7; the D is unclear. The CDR3 extends over 13 amino acids. The germline V and J ends were trimmed by 5 bases and 4 bases, with 12 bases remaining between them. Looked up from germline, CDR1 is MNHEY and CDR2 is SVGAGI.

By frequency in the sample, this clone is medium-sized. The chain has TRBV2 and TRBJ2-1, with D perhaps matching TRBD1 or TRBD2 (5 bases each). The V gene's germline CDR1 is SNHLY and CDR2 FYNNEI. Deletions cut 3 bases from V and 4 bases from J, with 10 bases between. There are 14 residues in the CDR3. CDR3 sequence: CASSDGNRYNEQFF. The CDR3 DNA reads TGTGCCAGCAGTGACGGGAACAGGTACAATGAGCAGTTCTTC.

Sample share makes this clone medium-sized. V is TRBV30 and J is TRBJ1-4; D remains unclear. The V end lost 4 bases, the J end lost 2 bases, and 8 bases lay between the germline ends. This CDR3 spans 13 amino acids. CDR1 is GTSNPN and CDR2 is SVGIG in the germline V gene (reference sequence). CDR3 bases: TGTGCCTGGACCCCGGGTACTAATGAAAAACTGTTTTTT. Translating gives CAWTPGTNEKLFF.

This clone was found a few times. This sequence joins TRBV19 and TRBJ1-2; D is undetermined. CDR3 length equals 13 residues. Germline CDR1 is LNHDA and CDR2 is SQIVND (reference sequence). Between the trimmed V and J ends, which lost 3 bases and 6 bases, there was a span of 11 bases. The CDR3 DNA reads TGTGCCAGTAGTATCAATTGGGTGGATGGCTACACCTTC. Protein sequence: CASSINWVDGYTF.

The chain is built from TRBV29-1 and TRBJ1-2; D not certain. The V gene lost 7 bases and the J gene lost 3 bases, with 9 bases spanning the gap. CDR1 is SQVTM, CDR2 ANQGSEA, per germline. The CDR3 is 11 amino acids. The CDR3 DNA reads TGCAGCGCCATAACCGACTATGGCTACACCTTC. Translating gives CSAITDYGYTF.

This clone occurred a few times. CDR3 sequence reads: CASTSWGESYEQYF. CDR3 coding DNA: TGTGCCAGCACCTCCTGGGGCGAGAGTTACGAGCAGTACTTC. J is TRBJ2-7 and V is TRBV11-3, with D maybe TRBD1 (5 bases). The CDR3 runs to 14 residues. The germline V and J ends were trimmed by 7 bases and 4 bases, with 17 bases remaining between them. Germline V gene data show CDR1 as SGHNT and CDR2 as YENEEA.

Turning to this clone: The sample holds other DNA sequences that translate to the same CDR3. CDR3 region: CASSWGQGAYEQYF. The CDR3 DNA reads as TGTGCCAGCAGCTGGGGGCAGGGGGCCTACGAGCAGTACTTC. The chain uses TRBV11-2 and TRBJ2-7; 7 bases agree with TRBD1. CDR3 length: 14 amino acids. After removal of 4 bases from V and 2 bases from J, the junction contained 5 bases not matched to a gene. Per the germline V gene, CDR1 is SGHAT and CDR2 is FQNNGV.

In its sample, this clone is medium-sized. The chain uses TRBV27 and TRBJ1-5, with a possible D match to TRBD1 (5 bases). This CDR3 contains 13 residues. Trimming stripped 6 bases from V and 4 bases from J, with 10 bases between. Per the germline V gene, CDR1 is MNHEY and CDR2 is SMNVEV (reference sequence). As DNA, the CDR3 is TGTGCCAGCAGCCAGGGAGTAAATCAGCCCCAGCATTTT. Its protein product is CASSQGVNQPQHF.

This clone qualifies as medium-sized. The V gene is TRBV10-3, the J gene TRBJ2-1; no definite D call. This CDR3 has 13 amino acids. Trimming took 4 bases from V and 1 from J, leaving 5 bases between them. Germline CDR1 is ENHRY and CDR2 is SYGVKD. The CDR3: CAISAESYNEQFF. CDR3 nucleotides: TGTGCCATCAGTGCGGAATCCTACAATGAGCAGTTCTTC.

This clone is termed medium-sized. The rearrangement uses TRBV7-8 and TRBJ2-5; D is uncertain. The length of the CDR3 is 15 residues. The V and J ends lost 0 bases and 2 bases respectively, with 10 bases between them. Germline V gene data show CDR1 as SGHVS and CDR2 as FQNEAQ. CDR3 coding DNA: TGTGCCAGCAGCTTAGCGTTTACAGTTCAAGAGACCCAGTACTTC. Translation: CASSLAFTVQETQYF.

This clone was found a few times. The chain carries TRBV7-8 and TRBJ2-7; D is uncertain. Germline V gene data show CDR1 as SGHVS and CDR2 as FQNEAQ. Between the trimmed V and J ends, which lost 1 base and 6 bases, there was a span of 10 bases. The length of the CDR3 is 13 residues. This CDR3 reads CASSLEVSGEQYF. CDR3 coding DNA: TGTGCCAGCAGCTTAGAAGTCTCTGGCGAGCAGTACTTC.

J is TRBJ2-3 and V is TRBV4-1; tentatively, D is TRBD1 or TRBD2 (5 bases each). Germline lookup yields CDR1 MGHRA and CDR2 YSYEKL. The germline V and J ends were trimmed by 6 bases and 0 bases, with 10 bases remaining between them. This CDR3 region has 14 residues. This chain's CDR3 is CASRGTSSTDTQYF. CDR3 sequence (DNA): TGCGCCAGCAGGGGGACCTCTAGCACAGATACGCAGTATTTT.

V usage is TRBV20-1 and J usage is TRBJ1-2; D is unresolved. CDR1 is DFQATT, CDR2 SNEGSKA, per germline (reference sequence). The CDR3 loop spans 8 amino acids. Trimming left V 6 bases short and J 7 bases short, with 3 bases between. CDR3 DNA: TGCAGTGCAGCTGGCTACACCTTC. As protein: CSAAGYTF.

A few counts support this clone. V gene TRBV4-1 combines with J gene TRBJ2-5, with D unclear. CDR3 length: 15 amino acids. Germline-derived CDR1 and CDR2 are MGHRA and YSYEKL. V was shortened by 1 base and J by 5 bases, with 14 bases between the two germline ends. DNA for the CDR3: TGCGCCAGCAGCCAAGTCGCCTCGCCATGGGAGACCCAGTACTTC. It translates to CASSQVASPWETQYF.

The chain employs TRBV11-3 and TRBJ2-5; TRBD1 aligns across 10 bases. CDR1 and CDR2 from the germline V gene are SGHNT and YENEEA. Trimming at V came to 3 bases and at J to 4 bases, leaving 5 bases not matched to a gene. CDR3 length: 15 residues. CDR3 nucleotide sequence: TGTGCCAGCAGCTTCCCGGGACAGGGGCCAGAGACCCAGTACTTC. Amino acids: CASSFPGQGPETQYF.

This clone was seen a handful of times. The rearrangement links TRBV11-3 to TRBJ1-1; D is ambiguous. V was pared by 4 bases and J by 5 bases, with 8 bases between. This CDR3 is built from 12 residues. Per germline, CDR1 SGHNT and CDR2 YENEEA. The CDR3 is CASSSGYTEAFF. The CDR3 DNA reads TGTGCCAGCAGCTCAGGATATACTGAAGCTTTCTTT.